This T cell receptor beta chain was captured by sequencing in a study of blood T cell repertoires in COVID-19. Assay used: immunoSEQ multiplex PCR; TCRdb lists only in-frame clones, some missing. The sample includes tens of thousands of clones, about 88% of them seen just once. Germline CDR1 reads KGHSH; CDR2 reads LQKENI. V was clipped by 4 bases and J by 1 base; unmatched bases: 8. The CDR3 has 16 residues. The chain employs TRBV18 and TRBJ2-5; the match to TRBD1 covers 8 bases. The sequencing sample was made of peripheral blood. This receptor was identified in a man between 65 and 85 years old with acute or convalescent COVID-19. CDR3: CASSLSRGQGQETQYF. CDR3 sequence (DNA): TGTGCCAGCTCACTATCGAGAGGACAGGGCCAAGAGACCCAGTACTTC.